These 31 T cell receptor beta chains share one sample of origin, sequenced in a study of cytomegalovirus exposure and HLA in healthy donors. The PCR employed 60 Vbeta primers together with 13 Jbeta primers. This table comes from immunoSEQ multiplex PCR, and its TCRdb copy is limited to in-frame clones, with some not included. The sample includes 150,000 to 200,000 clones, approximately 70% seen only once; the top ten take about 7%. Sequencing was carried out using PBMCs. All receptors come from a man aged 35 to 55 in good health and CMV-seropositive.

This chain connects TRBV5-6 to TRBJ2-3; tentatively, D is TRBD1 (5 bases). In germline, CDR1 is SGHDT, CDR2 YYEEEE. The CDR3 totals 15 residues. The ends were cut back, 1 base at V and 4 bases at J, with 13 bases in the middle. The CDR3 coding sequence is TGTGCCAGCAGCTTGAGGCTGGGGCTACCAGATACGCAGTATTTT. Translated: CASSLRLGLPDTQYF.

This CDR3 is CASSGGEIYEQYF. The CDR3 nucleotides are TGCGCCAGCAGCGGAGGGGAGATCTACGAGCAGTACTTC. V usage is TRBV5-1 and J usage is TRBJ2-5; weak D call: TRBD2 (6 bases). The J call may not be correct, given that the DNA end is closer to TRBJ2-7. Germline CDR1 is SGHRS and CDR2 is YFSETQ. This CDR3 comprises 13 residues.

Only one count was recorded for this clone. The rearrangement links TRBV6-5 to TRBJ1-2; tentatively, D is TRBD1 (6 bases). Germline V gives CDR1 MNHEY, CDR2 SVGAGI. The CDR3 totals 14 residues. The ends were cut back, 6 bases at V and 4 bases at J, with 15 bases in the middle. The CDR3 bases are TGTGCCAGCAGCAAGGCAGGACAGTTCTATGGCTACACCTTC. It codes for CASSKAGQFYGYTF.

V is TRBV19 and J is TRBJ1-5, with 7 bases matching TRBD1. The V segment lost 7 bases and the J segment 1 base; nucleotides outside the gene matches: 13. Germline V gives CDR1 LNHDA, CDR2 SQIVND (reference sequence). The CDR3 totals 17 residues. The CDR3 coding sequence is TGTGCCAGTAAGCCTCGCCAGGGGGTTAAAAGCAATCAGCCCCAGCATTTT. This encodes CASKPRQGVKSNQPQHF.

This clone showed up just a few times. The V gene is TRBV5-1, the J gene TRBJ2-7; D perhaps matches TRBD1 (6 bases). The CDR3 is 14 amino acids. Trimming cost V 5 bases and J 4 bases, with 16 bases left between them. Germline V gene sequence: CDR1 SGHRS, CDR2 YFSETQ. The CDR3 is CASSTGFLRYEQYF. CDR3 nucleotide sequence: TGCGCCAGCAGTACAGGGTTCCTTCGATACGAGCAGTACTTC.

The V gene is TRBV4-3, the J gene TRBJ2-1, with 10 bases lining up with TRBD1. Germline CDR1 LGHNA, CDR2 YSLEER. The CDR3 is 14 residues long. V gave up 2 bases and J gave up 8 bases; unmatched junction bases: 3. The CDR3 DNA follows: TGCGCCAGCAGCCAATCCGGGACAGGGGATGAGCAGTTCTTC. Translating it yields CASSQSGTGDEQFF.

V is TRBV15 and J is TRBJ1-1, with 7 bases aligning to TRBD1. There are 14 residues in the CDR3. Trimming cost V 4 bases and J 5 bases; bases outside gene matches: 7. CDR1 LNHNV and CDR2 YYDKDF come from the germline V gene (reference sequence). CDR3: CATSKGAGETEAFF. DNA for the CDR3: TGTGCCACCAGCAAGGGGGCAGGGGAGACTGAAGCTTTCTTT. Supplemented by reference TRBV15 and TRBJ1-1, the full variable domain reads DAMVIQNPRYQVTQFGKPVTLSCSQTLNHNVMYWYQQKSSQAPKLLFHYYDKDFNNEADTPDNFQSRRPNTSFCFLDIRSPGLGDTAMYLCATSKGAGETEAFFGQGTRLTVV.

This clone has more than one count but fewer than ten. The chain recombines TRBV30 with TRBJ1-1; D ambiguous. CDR1 GTSNPN and CDR2 SVGIG come from the germline V gene (reference sequence). The CDR3 has 11 residues. Trimming cost V 0 bases and J 4 bases, with 3 bases left between them. CDR3 region: CAWSVSTEAFF. The CDR3 DNA reads as TGTGCCTGGAGTGTGAGCACTGAAGCTTTCTTT.

The chain has TRBV14 and TRBJ1-1; 8 bases align to TRBD1. The junction had 4 bases not matched to a gene; V was cut back by 2 bases and J by 2 bases. The length of the CDR3 is 15 residues. CDR1 is SGHDN and CDR2 is FVKESK in the germline V gene. CDR3: CASSQNRGINTEAFF. CDR3 coding DNA: TGTGCCAGCAGCCAAAACAGGGGGATAAACACTGAAGCTTTCTTT.

The chain combines TRBV5-6 with TRBJ2-7; 7 nucleotides agree with TRBD2. V was clipped by 5 bases and J by 1 base; unmatched bases: 12. The CDR3 consists of 16 residues. The germline gives CDR1 SGHDT, CDR2 YYEEEE. The CDR3 loop reads CASSQGGPRRSYEQYF. CDR3 DNA sequence: TGTGCCAGCAGTCAGGGAGGGCCCCGGAGGTCCTACGAGCAGTACTTC. Drawing the rest from reference TRBV5-6 and TRBJ2-7, the complete variable domain is DAGVTQSPTHLIKTRGQQVTLRCSPKSGHDTVSWYQQALGQGPQFIFQYYEEEERQRGNFPDRFSGHQFPNYSSELNVNALLLGDSALYLCASSQGGPRRSYEQYFGPGTRLTVT.

The V call is TRBV29-1, the J call TRBJ1-4; D is possibly TRBD1 (5 bases). The germline V gene encodes CDR1 SQVTM and CDR2 ANQGSEA. The CDR3 runs to 13 residues. Trimming left V 6 bases short and J 5 bases short, with 13 bases between. CDR3 sequence: CSVSDSPNEKLFF. The CDR3 nucleotides read TGCAGCGTCTCAGACAGCCCGAATGAAAAACTGTTTTTT.

J is TRBJ2-1 and V is TRBV7-6, with TRBD2 matching 8 bases. The germline CDR1 and CDR2 sequences are SGHVS and FNYEAQ. The CDR3 runs 15 residues. J was trimmed by 8 bases and V by 1 base; bases with no gene match: 7. The CDR3 loop reads CASSLEGREGDEQFF. In DNA form, the CDR3 reads TGTGCCAGCAGCTTAGAAGGCCGGGAGGGGGATGAGCAGTTCTTC.

This sequence joins TRBV6-5 and TRBJ2-7, with D perhaps matching TRBD2 (6 bases). Per germline, CDR1 MNHEY and CDR2 SVGAGI. The CDR3 is 14 amino acids. V was clipped by 6 bases and J by 3 bases, with 15 bases between them. The CDR3 sequence is CASRPGGRDYEQYF. In DNA form, the CDR3 reads TGTGCCAGCAGGCCCGGTGGGCGGGACTACGAGCAGTACTTC.

The V call is TRBV5-6, the J call TRBJ1-3; D might be TRBD1 (6 bases). V was trimmed by 4 bases and J by 8 bases, leaving 13 bases between them. The CDR3 runs 13 residues. Per germline, CDR1 SGHDT and CDR2 YYEEEE. CDR3 DNA: TGTGCCAGCAGCAGAAACAGGGCGGACACCATATATTTT. Translation gives CASSRNRADTIYF.

The V gene is TRBV2, the J gene TRBJ2-5, with a tentative D call TRBD2 (5 bases). CDR3 length: 15 amino acids. CDR1 and CDR2 (germline): SNHLY, FYNNEI. Trimming shortened V by 5 bases and J by 5 bases, and 18 bases separated the two germline ends. The CDR3 loop is CASSPPTRGGETQYF. CDR3 DNA sequence: TGTGCCAGCAGTCCACCCACTAGAGGCGGGGAGACCCAGTACTTC.

The chain joins TRBV7-6 to TRBJ2-2; D may be TRBD1 (5 bases). CDR3 length equals 13 residues. Looked up from germline, CDR1 is SGHVS and CDR2 is FNYEAQ. Trimming removed 5 bases from V and 6 bases from J, with 10 bases in between. This chain's CDR3 is CASSHRQSGELFF. In DNA form, the CDR3 reads TGTGCCAGCAGCCACCGACAGTCCGGGGAGCTGTTTTTT.

V is TRBV7-2 and J is TRBJ1-2; 7 nucleotides line up with TRBD1. The germline CDR1 and CDR2 sequences are SGHTA and FQGNSA. Trimming cost V 5 bases and J 4 bases; bases outside gene matches: 7. This CDR3 spans 14 amino acids. CDR3 nucleotide sequence: TGTGCCAGCAGCACAGGGGCCGGGGTCTATGGCTACACCTTC. This sequence encodes CASSTGAGVYGYTF.

This clone occurred a few times. V and J are TRBV6-6 and TRBJ1-3, with D tentatively TRBD1 (6 bases). V lost 10 bases and J lost 0, with 13 bases in between. The V gene's germline CDR1 is MNHNY and CDR2 SVGAGI (reference sequence). The CDR3 runs 14 residues. CDR3 DNA: TGTGCCACGAACAGGGCACTCTCTGGAAACACCATATATTTT. Its translation: CATNRALSGNTIYF.

There are a few counts of this clone. The V and J genes are TRBV25-1 and TRBJ2-1; tentative D call: TRBD2 (6 bases). The CDR3 sequence is 13 residues long. Germline V gene sequence: CDR1 MGHDK, CDR2 SYGVNS. V lost 6 bases to trimming and J lost 5 bases, with 11 bases between them. The CDR3 loop is CASSRGLHNEQFF. The CDR3 DNA is TGTGCCAGCAGCCGGGGACTGCACAATGAGCAGTTCTTC. Filled out from reference TRBV25-1 and TRBJ2-1, the complete variable domain reads EADIYQTPRYLVIGTGKKITLECSQTMGHDKMYWYQQDPGMELHLIHYSYGVNSTEKGDLSSESTVSRIRTEHFPLTLESARPSHTSQYLCASSRGLHNEQFFGPGTRLTVL.

The chain joins TRBV21-1 to TRBJ2-1; TRBD2, the table's D call, was not compared with the DNA. TRBV21-1 is a pseudogene segment. This CDR3 contains 17 residues. CDR3 coding DNA: TGTGCCAGCAGCAAAGAAGGCGCTAGCGGGGGGGGCAATGAGCAGTTCTTC. This sequence encodes CASSKEGASGGGNEQFF.

The chain combines TRBV5-1 with TRBJ2-2, with TRBD2 matching 8 bases. The J segment lost 1 base and the V segment lost 3 bases, leaving 8 bases of the junction unmatched. The CDR3 is 17 residues long. Germline V gene lookup returns CDR1 SGHRS and CDR2 YFSETQ. The CDR3 DNA sequence: TGCGCCAGCAGCTACCCAGGGACTAGGAGGAACACCGGGGAGCTGTTTTTT. This gives the protein CASSYPGTRRNTGELFF.

The V call is TRBV6-5, the J call TRBJ2-7; TRBD1 matches at 7 bases. Germline CDR1 MNHEY, CDR2 SVGAGI. V trimming: 6 bases; J trimming: 2 bases; junction bases outside the gene matches: 4. The CDR3 runs 13 residues. For the CDR3, the DNA is TGTGCCAGCAGGAAAGACAGGGCCTACGAGCAGTACTTC. Translated, it gives CASRKDRAYEQYF.

The CDR3 region is CASSLRRRGTDTQYF. For the CDR3, the DNA is TGTGCCAGCAGCTTGAGGCGTCGGGGCACAGATACGCAGTATTTT. The genes are TRBV5-4 and TRBJ2-3; D uncertain. The germline CDR1 and CDR2 sequences are SGHNT and YYREEE (reference sequence). Between the trimmed V and J ends, which lost 1 base and 1 base, there was a span of 10 bases. CDR3 length: 15 amino acids.

This clone occurred a few times. The V call is TRBV19, the J call TRBJ2-5, with 8 bases that match TRBD2. The CDR3 is 14 amino acids. Per germline, CDR1 LNHDA and CDR2 SQIVND (reference sequence). V was pared by 6 bases and J by 3 bases, with 6 bases of the junction left unmatched. Here the CDR3 DNA reads TGTGCCAGTAGCCGCGGGGGGCGGGAAGAGACCCAGTACTTC. Translating gives CASSRGGREETQYF. Filled out from reference TRBV19 and TRBJ2-5, the complete variable domain reads DGGITQSPKYLFRKEGQNVTLSCEQNLNHDAMYWYRQDPGQGLRLIYYSQIVNDFQKGDIAEGYSVSREKKESFPLTVTSAQKNPTAFYLCASSRGGREETQYFGPGTRLLVL.

This rearrangement joins TRBV4-3 to TRBJ2-3, with 10 bases that match TRBD1. V shed 0 bases and J 4 bases; nucleotides not matched to a gene: 7. This CDR3 contains 17 residues. Germline loops: CDR1 LGHNA, CDR2 YSLEER. The CDR3 reads CASSQELGQGYADTQYF. DNA for the CDR3: TGCGCCAGCAGCCAAGAATTGGGACAGGGGTATGCAGATACGCAGTATTTT.

This clone was observed a few times. The CDR3: CASSNPPGGYNEQFF. As DNA, the CDR3 is TGCGCCAGCAGCAACCCCCCCGGGGGGTACAATGAGCAGTTCTTC. This chain joins TRBV5-1 and TRBJ2-1; TRBD2 aligns across 7 bases. The CDR3 is 15 amino acids. V was pared by 4 bases and J by 4 bases, with 8 bases of the junction left unmatched. Germline CDR1 and CDR2: SGHRS and YFSETQ.

Here the CDR3 DNA reads TGTGCCAGCAGCTTAGATCCTCGGGGTGGAGAGCAGTACTTC. This translates into CASSLDPRGGEQYF. The rearrangement joins TRBV7-6 to TRBJ2-7, with a tentative D call TRBD2 (5 bases). The CDR3 contains 14 residues. Per the germline V gene, CDR1 is SGHVS and CDR2 is FNYEAQ. Trimming cost V 1 base and J 7 bases, with 14 bases left between them.

The V gene is TRBV9, the J gene TRBJ2-6; D is perhaps TRBD2 (7 bases). Germline V gene data show CDR1 as SGDLS and CDR2 as YYNGEE. The CDR3 sequence is 19 residues long. V lost 0 bases to trimming and J lost 0 bases, with 16 bases between them. Here the CDR3 reads CASSVAPGGQFSGANVLTF. The CDR3 DNA is TGTGCCAGCAGCGTAGCCCCGGGGGGACAATTCTCTGGGGCCAACGTCCTGACTTTC.

The chain employs TRBV5-4 and TRBJ2-5; 12 bases match TRBD2. V lost 0 bases to trimming and J lost 2 bases; unmatched junction nucleotides: 8. In germline, CDR1 is SGHNT, CDR2 YYREEE (reference sequence). The CDR3 runs to 18 residues. The CDR3 loop reads CASSLAGASGGVQETQYF. The CDR3 nucleotides read TGTGCCAGCAGCTTGGCCGGCGCTAGCGGGGGGGTTCAAGAGACCCAGTACTTC.

The chain joins TRBV9 to TRBJ1-2; 7 positions match TRBD1. The V segment lost 1 base and the J segment 8 bases; nucleotides outside the gene matches: 8. The germline CDR1 and CDR2 sequences are SGDLS and YYNGEE. The CDR3 covers 14 residues. The CDR3 loop reads CASSVNNRGGGYTF. In DNA, the CDR3 is TGTGCCAGCAGCGTAAACAACAGGGGTGGGGGCTACACCTTC.

The chain joins TRBV4-1 to TRBJ2-7; 9 bases fit TRBD1. Trimming at V came to 1 base and at J to 5 bases, leaving 9 bases not matched to a gene. This CDR3 has 16 residues. Per germline, CDR1 MGHRA and CDR2 YSYEKL. The CDR3 spells CASSQGRDRAPNEQYF. In nucleotides, the CDR3 is TGCGCCAGCAGCCAAGGGCGGGACAGGGCTCCCAACGAGCAGTACTTC.